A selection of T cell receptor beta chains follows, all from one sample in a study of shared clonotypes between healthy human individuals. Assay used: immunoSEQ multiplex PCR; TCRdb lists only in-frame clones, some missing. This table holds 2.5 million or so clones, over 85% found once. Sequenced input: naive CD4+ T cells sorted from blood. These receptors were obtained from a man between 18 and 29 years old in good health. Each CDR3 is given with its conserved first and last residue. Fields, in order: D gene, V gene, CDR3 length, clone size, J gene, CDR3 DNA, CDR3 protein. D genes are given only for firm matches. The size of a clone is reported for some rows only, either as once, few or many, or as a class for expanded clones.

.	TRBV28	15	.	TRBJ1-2	TGTGCCAGCAGTCAACAGGGAACCGCTAACTATGGCTACACCTTC	CASSQQGTANYGYTF
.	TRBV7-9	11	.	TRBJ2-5	TGTGCCAGCAGTTTTCAAGAGACCCAGTACTTC	CASSFQETQYF
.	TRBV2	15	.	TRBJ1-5	TGTGCCAGCAGTGAACAGGGGTCAAGCAATCAGCCCCAGCATTTT	CASSEQGSSNQPQHF
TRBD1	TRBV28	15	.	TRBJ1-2	TGTGCCAGCCTAACCAAGGACAGGGGGCGTAATGGCTACACCTTC	CASLTKDRGRNGYTF
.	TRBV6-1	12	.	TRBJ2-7	TGTGCCAGCTCCGTCAGTTTCTACGAGCAGTACTTC	CASSVSFYEQYF
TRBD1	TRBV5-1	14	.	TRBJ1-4	TGCGCCAGCAGCAATGACAGGGGGAGCGAAAAACTGTTTTTT	CASSNDRGSEKLFF
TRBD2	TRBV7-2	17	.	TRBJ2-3	TGTGCCAGCAGCTTAGTAGGGTCCTCTAGCGGGAGGGGGGGGCAGTATTTT	CASSLVGSSSGRGGQYF
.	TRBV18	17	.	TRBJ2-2	TGTGCCAGCTCAGCCAGCCAAGGACACTCGAACACCGGGGAGCTGTTTTTT	CASSASQGHSNTGELFF
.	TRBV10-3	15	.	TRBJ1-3	TGTGCCATCAGTGATTCTGAGGGAACTGGAAACACCATATATTTT	CAISDSEGTGNTIYF
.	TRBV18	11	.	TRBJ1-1	TGTGCCAGCTCACCAGGGATTGAAGCTTTCTTT	CASSPGIEAFF
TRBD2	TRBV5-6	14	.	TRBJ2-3	TGTGCCAGCAGCACCGGGGGGGCTGCAGATACGCAGTATTTT	CASSTGGAADTQYF
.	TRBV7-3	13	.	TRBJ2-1	TGTGCCAGCAGCATCAACCGGGACACAATTCGGTTCTTC	CASSINRDTIRFF
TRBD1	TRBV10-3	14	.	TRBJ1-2	TGTGCCATCACAGGACAGGGAAAGGACTATGGCTACACCTTC	CAITGQGKDYGYTF
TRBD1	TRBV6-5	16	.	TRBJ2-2	TGTGCCAGCAGTTTGGAGACAGGGGCGGGGACCGGGGAGCTGTTTTTT	CASSLETGAGTGELFF
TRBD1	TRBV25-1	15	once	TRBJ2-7	TGTGCCAGCAGTGATCCGGGGACAGGAGCCTACGAGCAGTACTTC	CASSDPGTGAYEQYF
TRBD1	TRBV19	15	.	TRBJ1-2	TGTGCCAGTAGTCTTCAAGGAGGGGGCGGTTATGGCTACACCTTC	CASSLQGGGGYGYTF
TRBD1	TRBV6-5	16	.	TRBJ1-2	TGTGCCAGCAGTTACTACGGACAGGGGATTAACTATGGCTACACCTTC	CASSYYGQGINYGYTF
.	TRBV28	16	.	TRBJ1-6	TGTGCCAGCAGTTTTTCCAGTCGTGGCGCCTATTCACCCCTCCACTTT	CASSFSSRGAYSPLHF
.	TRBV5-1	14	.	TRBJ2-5	TGCGCCAGCAGCTTTGCAGGGGCAGGGGAGACCCAGTACTTC	CASSFAGAGETQYF
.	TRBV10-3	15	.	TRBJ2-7	TGTGCCACCGCTATCGCGGACACCTCCTCCTACGAGCAGTACTTC	CATAIADTSSYEQYF
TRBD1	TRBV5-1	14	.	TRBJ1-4	TGCGCCAGCAGCCCGACAGGGGGCAGAGAAAAACTGTTTTTT	CASSPTGGREKLFF
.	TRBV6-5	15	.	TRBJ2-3	TGTGCCAGCAGTTACTCTACTAGCCCCACAGATACGCAGTATTTT	CASSYSTSPTDTQYF
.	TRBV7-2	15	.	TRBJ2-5	TGTGCCAGCAGCCCCCTGTCAGGGGACCAAGAGACCCAGTACTTC	CASSPLSGDQETQYF
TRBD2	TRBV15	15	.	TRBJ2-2	TGTGCCACCAGCAGAGTTAGCGGGGGGCCCGGGGAGCTGTTTTTT	CATSRVSGGPGELFF